This TCR beta chain appears in the sequencing data of a study of post-analysis software for immune sequencing data. This clonotype was detected a few times. Its antigen remains unidentified. cDNA libraries of TCR beta carried unique molecular identifiers. TCRdb recomputed calls from the PCR reads with MiXCR, one row per CDR3 protein. Among about 210,000 distinct CDR3 sequences listed, around 29% were seen once. Study-wide points: Five or six TRBV segments were significantly more frequent in patients than in controls. TRBV5-6, TRBV5-1 and TRBV20-1 were among these segments.

This CDR3 is built from 16 residues. The V and J ends lost 3 bases and 1 base, in that order; junction bases with no gene match: 5. Germline CDR1 reads SGHVS; CDR2 reads FQNEAQ. The sample was blood. The receptor was isolated from a girl aged 2-17 years with multiple sclerosis. The chain employs TRBV7-8 and TRBJ2-7; 11 nucleotides line up with TRBD2. In nucleotides, the CDR3 is TGTGCCAGCAGCTTTGGACTAGCGGGTTCTTCCTACGAGCAGTACTTC. It encodes CASSFGLAGSSYEQYF.